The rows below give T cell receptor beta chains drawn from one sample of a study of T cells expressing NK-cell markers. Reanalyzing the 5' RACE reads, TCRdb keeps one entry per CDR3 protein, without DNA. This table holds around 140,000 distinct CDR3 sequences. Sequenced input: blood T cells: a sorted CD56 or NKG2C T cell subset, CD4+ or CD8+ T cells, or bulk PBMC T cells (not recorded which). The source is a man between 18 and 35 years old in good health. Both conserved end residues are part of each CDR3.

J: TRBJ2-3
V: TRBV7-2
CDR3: CASSLVVAGAPDTQYF

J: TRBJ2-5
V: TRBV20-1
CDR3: CSARTGTGGLETQYF

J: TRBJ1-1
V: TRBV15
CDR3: CATSRDDFGYTEAFF

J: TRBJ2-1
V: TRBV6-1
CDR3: CASSPKGVSGGWTNEQFF

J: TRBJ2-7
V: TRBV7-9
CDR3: CASSSLRGSVYEQYF

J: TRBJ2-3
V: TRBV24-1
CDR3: CATSDYYRDSSTDTQYF

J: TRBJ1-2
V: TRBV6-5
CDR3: CASSSLNGYTF

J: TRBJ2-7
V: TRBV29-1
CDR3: CSVLRGDRSTPSYEQYF

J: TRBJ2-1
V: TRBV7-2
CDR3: CASSPFISSYNEQFF

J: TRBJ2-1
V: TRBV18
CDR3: CASSTREGPEQFF

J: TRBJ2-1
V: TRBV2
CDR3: CASTDLGGSQFF

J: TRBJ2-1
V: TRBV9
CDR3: CASSVAGGGRGDLYNEQFF